These 11 T cell receptor beta chains share one sample of origin, sequenced in a study of blood T cells in healthy people across ages. A second PCR of roughly 7 to 11 cycles used a sample-barcoded 5' primer and a J-beta primer mix. TCRdb recomputed calls from the 5' RACE reads with MiXCR, one row per CDR3 protein. The sample has 600,000 to 800,000 distinct CDR3 sequences, around 50% seen once. The sample was blood. The receptor set was obtained from an elderly woman in good health.

The genes are TRBV27 and TRBJ1-2; tentative D call: TRBD1 (5 bases). The V end was cut by 6 bases, the J end by 7 bases, with 15 bases between. CDR3 length: 13 residues. Germline V gene lookup returns CDR1 MNHEY and CDR2 SMNVEV (reference sequence). CDR3 loop: CASSPGAAGGYTF. As DNA, the CDR3 is TGTGCCAGCAGCCCCGGGGCTGCAGGTGGCTACACCTTC.

In its sample, this clonotype was seen many times. The V call is TRBV27, the J call TRBJ1-5, with 9 bases matching TRBD1. The trim removed 5 bases at V and 5 bases at J, leaving 4 bases unmatched. CDR1 is MNHEY and CDR2 is SMNVEV in the germline V gene (reference sequence). The CDR3 extends over 14 amino acids. The CDR3 nucleotides read TGTGCCAGCAGTCCTACAGGGGGCGATCAGCCCCAGCATTTT. Protein sequence: CASSPTGGDQPQHF.

This clonotype has ten or more counts. The J gene is TRBJ2-3, the V gene TRBV20-1; 10 bases fit TRBD1. With V trimmed by 6 bases and J by 3 bases, 6 bases remained unmatched. The CDR3 consists of 14 residues. Germline lookup yields CDR1 DFQATT and CDR2 SNEGSKA (reference sequence). The CDR3 spells CSADTGQGTDTQYF. The CDR3 DNA reads TGCAGTGCCGACACGGGACAGGGGACAGATACGCAGTATTTT.

The genes are TRBV9 and TRBJ1-6; no firm D call. Germline V lookup: CDR1 SGDLS, CDR2 YYNGEE. The CDR3 is 14 amino acids. V was cut by 1 base and J by 7 bases, with 9 bases left in between. The CDR3 loop reads CASSVREVNSPLHF. The CDR3 nucleotides read TGTGCCAGCAGCGTACGTGAGGTCAATTCACCCCTCCACTTT.

The J gene is TRBJ2-3, the V gene TRBV10-3; D may be TRBD1 or TRBD2 (5 bases each). The CDR3 sequence is 14 residues long. Germline loops: CDR1 ENHRY, CDR2 SYGVKD. Trimming removed 4 bases from V and 4 bases from J, with 12 bases in between. The CDR3 nucleotides read TGTGCCATCAGTGCGGCCCGGGACGCAGATACGCAGTATTTT. Translated: CAISAARDADTQYF.

As to this clonotype: This may arise from a read error, as a much more abundant clone is one base away. The CDR3 sequence: CSARRLLYTEAFF. Here the CDR3 DNA reads TGCAGTGCTAGAAGGCTTTTATACACTGAAGCTTTCTTT. The gene calls are TRBV20-1 and TRBJ1-1; D remains unclear. Trimming took off 2 bases at V and 3 bases at J, with 10 bases between the two ends. CDR1 is DFQATT, CDR2 SNEGSKA, per germline (reference sequence). CDR3 length: 13 residues.

The V call is TRBV19, the J call TRBJ1-5; 9 nucleotides match TRBD1. The CDR3 spans 15 residues. Germline values: CDR1 LNHDA, CDR2 SQIVND (reference sequence). V gave up 2 bases and J gave up 4 bases; unmatched junction bases: 3. The CDR3: CASSIKTGGNQPQHF. The DNA of the CDR3 is TGTGCCAGTAGTATAAAGACAGGGGGTAATCAGCCCCAGCATTTT.

This clonotype was counted a few times. A much larger clone lies a single base off, so this may be a read error. This rearrangement joins TRBV6-5 to TRBJ2-5; a possible D gene is TRBD1 (7 bases). The V end lost 1 base, the J end lost 11 bases, and 14 bases lay between the germline ends. Germline CDR1 MNHEY, CDR2 SVGAGI. The CDR3 extends over 13 amino acids. CDR3 amino acids: CASSYWRGHEQYF. The CDR3, as DNA: TGTGCCAGCAGTTACTGGAGGGGGCATGAGCAGTACTTC.

Comment on this clonotype: At one end the junction does not follow the germline gene, possibly because of a read error. The CDR3 loop is CSARPSSRRTYEQYF. The CDR3, as DNA: TGCAGCGCTAGACCTAGCTCTCGGAGGACCTACGAGCAGTACTTC. This chain joins TRBV20-1 and TRBJ2-7; TRBD2 might be the D (5 bases). The CDR3 spans 15 residues. The germline CDR1 and CDR2 sequences are DFQATT and SNEGSKA (reference sequence).

The rearrangement joins TRBV21-1 to TRBJ2-7; no check of the table's D call, TRBD1, against the DNA was made. TRBV21-1 is a listed pseudogene. The CDR3 sequence is 17 residues long. CDR3 sequence reads: CASSKGGGGPTDYEQYF. CDR3 in DNA: TGTGCCAGCAGCAAAGGTGGGGGGGGCCCGACTGACTACGAGCAGTACTTC.

This chain uses TRBV13 with TRBJ2-4; TRBD2 agrees at 7 bases. The DNA end is a closer match to TRBJ2-5, so the J assignment may be wrong. The CDR3 runs 15 residues. Germline CDR1 is PRHDT and CDR2 is FYEKMQ (reference sequence). CDR3: CASSFTASGKETQYF. The CDR3 DNA follows: TGTGCCAGCAGCTTTACGGCTAGCGGTAAAGAGACCCAGTACTTC.